A selection of T cell receptor beta chains follows, all from one sample in a study of CD4 and CD8 cells across lung adenocarcinoma regions. Each CDR3 protein is one row after TCRdb ran MiXCR on the PCR reads. Altogether under 8,000 distinct CDR3 sequences are present, 53% being singletons, with the ten largest covering 97%. Material: CD8+ T cells from the center of a lung tumor. All receptors come from a male donor with lung adenocarcinoma. The CD4 and CD8 labels of this study may be unreliable. Both conserved end residues are part of each CDR3. A D gene is named only where the DNA matches it firmly. A clone size is listed for some rows: how often the clone was seen (once, few, many), or a class if it is expanded.

>TRBV6-1|few|TRBD2|TRBJ2-2
TGTGCCAGCAGCGGACTAGCGGGAAACACCGGGGAGCTGTTTTTT
CASSGLAGNTGELFF
>TRBV10-1|NA|NA|TRBJ2-3
TGCGCCAGCAGTGAAAAGACCACAGATACGCAGTATTTT
CASSEKTTDTQYF
>TRBV6-1|many|NA|TRBJ2-7
TGTGCCAGCAGTGAAGATTCCGTTTGGGCTAGCCCCTACGAGCAGTACTTC
CASSEDSVWASPYEQYF
>TRBV27|NA|NA|TRBJ2-2
TGTGCCAGCAGTAGGGTCGGGACAATGAACACCGGGGAGCTGTTTTTT
CASSRVGTMNTGELFF
>TRBV6-1|NA|NA|TRBJ2-4
TGTGCCAGCGGGGGCAGGGAGGGAAACATTCAGTACTTC
CASGGREGNIQYF
>TRBV12-3/TRBV12-4|NA|NA|TRBJ2-1
TGTGCCAGCAGTCCCTATGGAGTGAATGAGCAGTTCTTC
CASSPYGVNEQFF
>TRBV6-5|NA|TRBD2|TRBJ2-3
TGTGCCAGCAGTTATCGAACTAGCGGGGCTCGAAACACGCAGTATTTT
CASSYRTSGARNTQYF
>TRBV24-1|few|NA|TRBJ2-2
TGTGCCACCAGTGACCCCCGGAGTGGTACCGGGGAGCTGTTTTTT
CATSDPRSGTGELFF
>TRBV6-4|many|TRBD1|TRBJ1-4
TGTGCCAGCAGTAAATACAGGGGGCGGTGGGAAAAACTGTTTTTT
CASSKYRGRWEKLFF
>TRBV6-5|NA|NA|TRBJ2-2
TGTGCCAGCAGTTACCAGGGGCATGGGGCCGGGGAGCTGTTTTTT
CASSYQGHGAGELFF
>TRBV27|NA|NA|TRBJ2-3
TGTGCCAGCAGTCCCATGACAGCTAGCACAGATACGCAGTATTTT
CASSPMTASTDTQYF
>TRBV7-8|many|TRBD2|TRBJ2-1
TGTGCCAGCAGCCCGGGACTAGCGGAGGTGAATGAGCAGTTCTTC
CASSPGLAEVNEQFF
>TRBV10-1|NA|TRBD1|TRBJ2-5
TGCGCCAGCAGTAGCGGGACAGGGGGCAAAGAGACCCAGTACTTC
CASSSGTGGKETQYF
>TRBV6-5|NA|TRBD1|TRBJ1-2
TGTGCCAGCAGTTCCTCCCCGGGACAGGCAGCAGGCTATGGCTACACCTTC
CASSSSPGQAAGYGYTF
>TRBV6-1|once|NA|TRBJ2-1
TGTGCCAGCTTCCCTATCAACGGCGGAGCTAACAATGAGCAGTTCTTC
CASFPINGGANNEQFF
>TRBV6-1|NA|TRBD1|TRBJ1-2
TGTGCCAGCAGTGAAGCAAGAGGGGGCGCATATGGCTACACCTTC
CASSEARGGAYGYTF
>TRBV6-1|NA|NA|TRBJ1-1
TGTGCCAGCAGTGTTGATCGGACTGAAGCTTTCTTT
CASSVDRTEAFF
>TRBV25-1|many|NA|TRBJ2-1
TGTGCCAGCAGTGAATATCAGGACGAGCAGTTCTTC
CASSEYQDEQFF
>TRBV6-1|NA|NA|TRBJ2-3
TGTGCCAGCAGTGAAGGGAACTTCATTTCCACAGATACGCAGTATTTT
CASSEGNFISTDTQYF
>TRBV6-1|once|TRBD1|TRBJ2-7
TGTGCCAGCAGTGGAGTCCAGGGGGCCGAGCAGTACTTC
CASSGVQGAEQYF
>TRBV27|NA|NA|TRBJ2-6
TGTGCCAGCAAAAAAGAGGGGGCCAACGTCCTGACTTTC
CASKKEGANVLTF
>TRBV6-1|NA|NA|TRBJ2-3
NA
CASGLAAVGTGALYF
>TRBV6-9|few|TRBD2|TRBJ2-1
TGTGCCAGCAGTTATAGCGGGGGGGCCAATGAGCAGTTCTTC
CASSYSGGANEQFF
>TRBV3-1|many|NA|TRBJ2-3
TGTGCCAGCGGCCGGTCGACAGATACGCAGTATTTT
CASGRSTDTQYF
>TRBV7-2|once|NA|TRBJ2-5
TGTGCCAGCAGCAATATCGCCGAGACCCAGTACTTC
CASSNIAETQYF
>TRBV6-1|NA|NA|TRBJ1-1
TGTGCCAGCAGCCGCAGGAACACTGAAGCTTTCTTT
CASSRRNTEAFF
>TRBV11-3|NA|NA|TRBJ2-1
TGTGCCAGCAGCCCGAGTTTAGCGGCCAATGAGCAGTTCTTC
CASSPSLAANEQFF
>TRBV5-1|NA|NA|TRBJ2-1
TGCGCCAGCGGAGGGGGTGTCCTCGAACTCTACAATGAGCAGTTCTTC
CASGGGVLELYNEQFF
>TRBV6-1|many|TRBD1|TRBJ2-7
TGTGCCAGCAGTGAGAGGGACAGTGCACGTTTAAGCGCCTACGAGCAGTACTTC
CASSERDSARLSAYEQYF
>TRBV24-1|many|TRBD1|TRBJ2-4
TGTGCCACCAGTGACTCAGGACAGGGGGCCGTCATTCAGTACTTC
CATSDSGQGAVIQYF
>TRBV4-1|NA|NA|TRBJ1-4
TGCGCCAGCAGCCACAGTCATAATGAAAAACTGTTTTTT
CASSHSHNEKLFF
>TRBV6-5|NA|TRBD1|TRBJ2-6
TGTGCCAGCAGTTACGACAGGGCTGGGGCCAACGTCCTGACTTTC
CASSYDRAGANVLTF
>TRBV6-1|NA|NA|TRBJ2-1
TGTGCCAGCAGTGAGTTTACCTCCTCCTACAATGAGCAGTTCTTC
CASSEFTSSYNEQFF
>TRBV9|NA|TRBD2|TRBJ2-3
TGTGCCAGCAGCGTAGATCGGGGGGGCGGTACGCAGTATTTT
CASSVDRGGGTQYF
>TRBV7-9|many|TRBD2|TRBJ2-2
TGTGCCACCCCGGGGACTAGCGGGGTCACCGGGGAGCTGTTTTTT
CATPGTSGVTGELFF
>TRBV5-1|NA|NA|TRBJ1-2
TGCGCCAGCAGCGTCCAGGGGAGTGTAGACTACACCTTC
CASSVQGSVDYTF
>TRBV7-2|NA|NA|TRBJ2-5
TGTGCCAGCAGCCCAAACGTGGGGACCCAAGAGACCCAGTACTTC
CASSPNVGTQETQYF
>TRBV6-1|NA|NA|TRBJ1-5
TGTGCCAGCACCCGTTCAAGGGGGGCAGAACTAAATCAGCCCCAGCATTTT
CASTRSRGAELNQPQHF
>TRBV10-1|many|TRBD1|TRBJ2-7
TGCGCCAGCAGTGAGGGTCCAGGGGGCAGCTACGAGCAGTACTTC
CASSEGPGGSYEQYF
>TRBV6-1|NA|TRBD2|TRBJ2-5
TGTGCCAGCAGTGGTTCTAGCGGGGGGAGTGAGACCCAGTACTTC
CASSGSSGGSETQYF
>TRBV6-5|NA|NA|TRBJ2-1
TGTGCCAGCAGTTCGGCGTCTACTAGCCAGTCCTACAATGAGCAGTTCTTC
CASSSASTSQSYNEQFF
>TRBV7-2|many|NA|TRBJ2-1
TGTGCCAGCAGCTCTTATTTATCCGCAGGGAATGAGCAGTTCTTC
CASSSYLSAGNEQFF